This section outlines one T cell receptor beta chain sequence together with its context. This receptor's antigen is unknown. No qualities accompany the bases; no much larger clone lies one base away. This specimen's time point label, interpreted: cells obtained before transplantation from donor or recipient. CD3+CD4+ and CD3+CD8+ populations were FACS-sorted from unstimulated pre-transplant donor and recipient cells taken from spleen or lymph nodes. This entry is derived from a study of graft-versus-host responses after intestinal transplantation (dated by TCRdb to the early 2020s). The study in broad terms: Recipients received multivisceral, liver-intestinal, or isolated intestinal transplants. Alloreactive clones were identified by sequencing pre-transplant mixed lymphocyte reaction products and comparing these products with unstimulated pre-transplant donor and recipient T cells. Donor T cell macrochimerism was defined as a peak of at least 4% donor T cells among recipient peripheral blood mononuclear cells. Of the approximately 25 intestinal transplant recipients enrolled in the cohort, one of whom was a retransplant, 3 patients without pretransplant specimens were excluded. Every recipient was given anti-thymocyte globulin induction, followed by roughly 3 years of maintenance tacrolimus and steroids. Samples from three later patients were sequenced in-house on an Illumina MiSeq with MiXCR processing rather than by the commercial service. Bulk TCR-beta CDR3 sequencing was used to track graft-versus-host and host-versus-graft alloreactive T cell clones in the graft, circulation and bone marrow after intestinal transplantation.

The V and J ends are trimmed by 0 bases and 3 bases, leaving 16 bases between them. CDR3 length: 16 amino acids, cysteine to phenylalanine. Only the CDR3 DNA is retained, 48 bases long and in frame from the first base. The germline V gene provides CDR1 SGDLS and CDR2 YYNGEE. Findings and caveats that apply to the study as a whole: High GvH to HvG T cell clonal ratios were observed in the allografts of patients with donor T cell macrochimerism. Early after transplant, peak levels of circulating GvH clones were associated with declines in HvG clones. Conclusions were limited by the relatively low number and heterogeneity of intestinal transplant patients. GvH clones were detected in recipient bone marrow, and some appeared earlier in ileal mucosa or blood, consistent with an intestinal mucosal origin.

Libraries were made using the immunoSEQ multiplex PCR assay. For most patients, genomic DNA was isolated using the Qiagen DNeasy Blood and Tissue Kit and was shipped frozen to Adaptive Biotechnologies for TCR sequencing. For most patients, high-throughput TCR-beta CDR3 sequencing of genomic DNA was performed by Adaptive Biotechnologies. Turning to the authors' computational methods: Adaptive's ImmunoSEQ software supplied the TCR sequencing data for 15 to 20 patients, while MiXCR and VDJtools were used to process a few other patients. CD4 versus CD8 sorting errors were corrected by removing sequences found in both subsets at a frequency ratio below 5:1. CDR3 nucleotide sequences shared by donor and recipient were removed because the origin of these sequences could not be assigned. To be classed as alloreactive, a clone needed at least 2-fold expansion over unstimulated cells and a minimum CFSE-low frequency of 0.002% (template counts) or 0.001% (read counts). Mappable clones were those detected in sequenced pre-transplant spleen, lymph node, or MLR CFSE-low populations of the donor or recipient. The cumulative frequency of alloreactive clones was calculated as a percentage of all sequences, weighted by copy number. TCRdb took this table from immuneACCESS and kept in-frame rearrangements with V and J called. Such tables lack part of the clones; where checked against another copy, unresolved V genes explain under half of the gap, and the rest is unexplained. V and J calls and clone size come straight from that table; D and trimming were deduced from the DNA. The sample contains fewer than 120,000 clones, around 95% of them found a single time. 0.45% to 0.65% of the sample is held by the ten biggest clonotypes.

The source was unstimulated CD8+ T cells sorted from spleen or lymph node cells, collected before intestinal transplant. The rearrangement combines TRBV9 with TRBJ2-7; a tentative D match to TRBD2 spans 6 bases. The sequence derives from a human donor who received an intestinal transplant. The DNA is TGTGCCAGCAGCGTAGGATTAGCGGACGCTCACTACGAGCAGTACTTC. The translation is CASSVGLADAHYEQYF.